Shown below are 26 T cell receptor beta chains from a single sample sequenced in a study of cytomegalovirus exposure and HLA in healthy donors. The study ran its PCR with 60 Vbeta and 13 Jbeta primers. Assay used: immunoSEQ multiplex PCR; TCRdb lists only in-frame clones, some missing. The table records around 30,000 clones, more than 75% of them present only once. Sequenced material: PBMCs. These receptors were obtained from a boy under 18 in good health and CMV-seronegative.

The chain carries TRBV5-4 and TRBJ1-2, with 8 nucleotides matching TRBD1. Germline-derived CDR1 and CDR2 are SGHNT and YYREEE (reference sequence). This CDR3 has 15 amino acids. V lost 3 bases, J lost 2 bases, and 6 bases stayed unmatched. CDR3 DNA: TGTGCCAGCAGCTACGGACAGGGAAGAAACTATGGCTACACCTTC. Protein product: CASSYGQGRNYGYTF.

Here the CDR3 DNA reads TGCGCCAGCAGCCAACAGGGGACGGGTCGTAGCTCCTACGAGCAGTACTTC. Amino acids: CASSQQGTGRSSYEQYF. This chain connects TRBV4-1 to TRBJ2-7; D perhaps matches TRBD1 (6 bases). With 2 bases removed from V and 0 bases from J, the gap between germline ends came to 17 bases. Germline CDR1 reads MGHRA; CDR2 reads YSYEKL. The CDR3 sequence is 17 residues long.

The chain is built from TRBV11-2 and TRBJ1-6, with 9 positions matching TRBD1. Germline V gives CDR1 SGHAT, CDR2 FQNNGV. J gave up 6 bases and V 5 bases, and 5 bases lay outside the gene matches. The CDR3 is made up of 15 amino acids. The DNA for the CDR3 is TGTGCCAGCAGCCGAGGGACAGGGAGTAATTCACCCCTCCACTTT. Protein sequence: CASSRGTGSNSPLHF.

This clone was observed a single time. The chain has TRBV4-2 and TRBJ1-2; 8 bases are a match to TRBD1. Germline lookup yields CDR1 LGHNA and CDR2 YNFKEQ. CDR3 length: 20 residues. The J segment lost 7 bases and the V segment lost 7 bases, leaving 29 bases of the junction unmatched. CDR3 nucleotides: TGTGCCAGCACCTATCAAATTCCGGTCGGTCGGACAGGGTCAGCGAGTGGCTACACCTTC. Protein: CASTYQIPVGRTGSASGYTF.

The chain carries TRBV7-2 and TRBJ1-5; TRBD1 agrees at 8 bases. The length of the CDR3 is 14 residues. The germline CDR1 and CDR2 sequences are SGHTA and FQGNSA. The ends lost 2 bases at V and 7 bases at J; junction bases unmatched: 4. The CDR3 spells CASSLQGQGQPQHF. The CDR3 bases are TGTGCCAGCAGCTTACAAGGACAGGGCCAGCCCCAGCATTTT. Complete variable domain (other parts from reference TRBV7-2 and TRBJ1-5): GAGVSQSPSNKVTEKGKDVELRCDPISGHTALYWYRQSLGQGLEFLIYFQGNSAPDKSGLPSDRFSAERTGGSVSTLTIQRTQQEDSAVYLCASSLQGQGQPQHFGDGTRLSIL.

V and J are TRBV6-1 and TRBJ1-2; no clear D gene. Trimming took off 0 bases at V and 4 bases at J, with 12 bases between the two ends. This CDR3 is built from 15 residues. Germline CDR1 MNHNS, CDR2 SASEGT. For the CDR3, the DNA is TGTGCCAGCAGTGAAGCGCTTCTACAGTTCTATGGCTACACCTTC. Translating it yields CASSEALLQFYGYTF.

The J gene is TRBJ1-2, the V gene TRBV5-5; D not certain. Germline V gives CDR1 SGHKS, CDR2 YYEKEE (reference sequence). This CDR3 comprises 12 residues. Trimming took off 0 bases at V and 8 bases at J, with 8 bases between the two ends. The CDR3 DNA follows: TGTGCCAGCAGCTTGGAACTGATAGGCTACACCTTC. Translation: CASSLELIGYTF.

The chain recombines TRBV5-1 with TRBJ1-2, with 8 positions matching TRBD1. The CDR3 contains 15 residues. With 4 bases clipped from V and 3 bases from J, the junction kept 8 bases outside the gene matches. The germline gives CDR1 SGHRS, CDR2 YFSETQ. CDR3 sequence reads: CASSPRTGLYYGYTF. The DNA for the CDR3 is TGCGCCAGCAGCCCTAGGACAGGGTTGTACTATGGCTACACCTTC.

V is TRBV18 and J is TRBJ2-3, with D possibly being TRBD1 (6 bases). The CDR3 runs 17 residues. Germline CDR1 and CDR2: KGHSH and LQKENI. V dropped 3 bases and J dropped 7 bases, with 23 bases sitting between them. CDR3 DNA sequence: TGTGCCAGCTCACCGTGGGATGACAGGATCTACATCTATACGCAGTATTTT. Translation: CASSPWDDRIYIYTQYF.

This clone appeared once. The rearrangement links TRBV21-1 to TRBJ2-3; no DNA check was done on the table's D call, TRBD1. TRBV21-1 is shown as a pseudogene. The CDR3 consists of 19 residues. The CDR3 DNA reads TGTGCCAGCAGCAAAAAAGCCCCTCGGACAGGGGAAGGTACAGATACGCAGTATTTT. Encoded protein: CASSKKAPRTGEGTDTQYF.

This chain links TRBV7-9 with TRBJ2-4; 8 bases fit TRBD1. With 4 bases clipped from V and 0 bases from J, the junction kept 8 bases outside the gene matches. The CDR3 runs 17 residues. Germline V lookup: CDR1 SEHNR, CDR2 FQNEAQ (reference sequence). As DNA, the CDR3 is TGTGCCAGCAGCTACACAGGGGGGACAAAAGCCAAAAACATTCAGTACTTC. Translated: CASSYTGGTKAKNIQYF. Supplemented by reference TRBV7-9 and TRBJ2-4, the full variable domain reads DTGVSQNPRHKITKRGQNVTFRCDPISEHNRLYWYRQTLGQGPEFLTYFQNEAQLEKSRLLSDRFSAERPKGSFSTLEIQRTEQGDSAMYLCASSYTGGTKAKNIQYFGAGTRLSVL.

The chain uses TRBV6-5 and TRBJ1-3; D call uncertain. The V gene lost 2 bases and the J gene lost 2 bases, with 7 bases spanning the gap. CDR3 length: 14 amino acids. Germline loops: CDR1 MNHEY, CDR2 SVGAGI. The chain's CDR3 is CASSYQATGNTIYF. The CDR3 DNA reads TGTGCCAGCAGTTACCAGGCCACTGGAAACACCATATATTTT.

The rearrangement links TRBV18 to TRBJ2-5; TRBD2 matches 7 bases. The CDR3 length is 13 residues. Trimming removed 0 bases from V and 10 bases from J; junction bases left unmatched: 5. Germline V gene sequence: CDR1 KGHSH, CDR2 LQKENI. The CDR3 loop is CASSPPGRDYQYF. The CDR3 coding sequence is TGTGCCAGCTCACCACCCGGTAGGGACTACCAGTACTTC. The variable domain in full, with the rest retrieved from reference TRBV18 and TRBJ2-5, is NAGVMQNPRHLVRRRGQEARLRCSPMKGHSHVYWYRQLPEEGLKFMVYLQKENIIDESGMPKERFSAEFPKEGPSILRIQQVVRGDSAAYFCASSPPGRDYQYFGPGTRLLVL.

CDR3 amino acids: CASSQEAGGPGDTQYF. The CDR3 DNA is TGCGCCAGCAGCCAAGAAGCGGGGGGGCCGGGAGATACGCAGTATTTT. This sequence joins TRBV4-1 and TRBJ2-3; 10 nucleotides agree with TRBD2. The V and J ends lost 0 bases and 5 bases, in that order; junction bases with no gene match: 5. This CDR3 region has 16 residues. Germline-derived CDR1 and CDR2 are MGHRA and YSYEKL.

The chain uses TRBV5-1 and TRBJ2-6; weak D call: TRBD2 (6 bases). There are 17 residues in the CDR3. Per germline, CDR1 SGHRS and CDR2 YFSETQ. Trimming cost V 4 bases and J 0 bases, with 14 bases left between them. The DNA of the CDR3 is TGCGCCAGCAGCGGCGGGACGGACCCCTCTGGGGCCAACGTCCTGACTTTC. The encoded protein is CASSGGTDPSGANVLTF.

The CDR3: CASSYQGFSYEQYF. The CDR3 DNA sequence: TGTGCCAGCAGTTACCAGGGATTCTCCTACGAGCAGTACTTC. The chain combines TRBV6-5 with TRBJ2-7; D may be TRBD1 (5 bases). The CDR3 is 14 residues long. The germline V and J ends were trimmed by 2 bases and 0 bases, with 8 bases remaining between them. Germline V lookup: CDR1 MNHEY, CDR2 SVGAGI.

The rearrangement links TRBV2 to TRBJ1-4; D gene unclear. Germline V gene sequence: CDR1 SNHLY, CDR2 FYNNEI. This CDR3 comprises 15 residues. V was pared by 8 bases and J by 3 bases, with 16 bases between. The CDR3 region has the DNA TGTGCCAGCGATGAATGGAGAGGGTCTAATGAAAAACTGTTTTTT. Its protein is CASDEWRGSNEKLFF.

This clone is a singleton in its sample. The gene calls are TRBV4-3 and TRBJ2-1; maybe TRBD2 (6 bases). Germline lookup yields CDR1 LGHNA and CDR2 YSLEER. V was clipped by 1 base and J by 6 bases, with 19 bases between them. This CDR3 spans 17 amino acids. DNA of the CDR3: TGCGCCAGCAGCCAAGGTATGGCGGGGAGGTCTGGCAATGAGCAGTTCTTC. It is translated as CASSQGMAGRSGNEQFF.

The V and J genes are TRBV7-3 and TRBJ1-2; TRBD1 matches 7 bases. This CDR3 region has 13 residues. J was trimmed by 4 bases and V by 5 bases; bases with no gene match: 4. Germline CDR1 is SGHTA and CDR2 is FQGTGA. The CDR3 region has the DNA TGTGCCAGCAGCCTACCAGGGGGCTATGGCTACACCTTC. This codes for CASSLPGGYGYTF.

This chain joins TRBV6-1 and TRBJ2-3, with 9 bases that match TRBD1. Germline V gives CDR1 MNHNS, CDR2 SASEGT. Trimming cost V 0 bases and J 3 bases; bases outside gene matches: 7. There are 17 residues in the CDR3. DNA for the CDR3: TGTGCCAGCAGTGAAGCTGCCGGGACAGGGTCGACAGATACGCAGTATTTT. Protein: CASSEAAGTGSTDTQYF.

CDR3 DNA: TGTGCCAGTAGTCAAGACAGGGGAGAGACCCAGTACTTC. It specifies CASSQDRGETQYF. The chain has TRBV19 and TRBJ2-5, with 8 nucleotides matching TRBD1. CDR3 length: 13 residues. Germline trimming cut 5 bases from V and 4 bases from J; bases unmatched to any gene: 3. Germline CDR1 reads LNHDA; CDR2 reads SQIVND (reference sequence).

This chain links TRBV9 with TRBJ2-2; 7 bases match TRBD1. The CDR3 totals 17 residues. Germline CDR1 and CDR2: SGDLS and YYNGEE. Losses at the gene ends were 0 bases for V and 6 bases for J; bases not matched to a gene: 11. The DNA of the CDR3 is TGTGCCAGCAGCGTAGAGGCGGAAGGGGGCGTCGCCGGGGAGCTGTTTTTT. It encodes CASSVEAEGGVAGELFF.

V usage is TRBV4-1 and J usage is TRBJ2-5, with 9 bases lining up with TRBD1. CDR3 length: 15 amino acids. V lost 3 bases, J lost 4 bases, and 6 bases stayed unmatched. Germline CDR1 reads MGHRA; CDR2 reads YSYEKL. The DNA of the CDR3 is TGCGCCAGCAGCCAGGGACAGGGAGTGGGAGAGACCCAGTACTTC. Protein product: CASSQGQGVGETQYF.

The gene calls are TRBV6-6 and TRBJ2-5, with no clear D. Near its end, the DNA agrees better with TRBJ2-7, so the J call may be wrong. The CDR3 extends over 13 amino acids. Germline CDR1 reads MNHNY; CDR2 reads SVGAGI (reference sequence). This CDR3 is CASSYPFLYEQYF. The CDR3 nucleotides read TGTGCCAGCAGTTATCCGTTCCTCTACGAGCAGTACTTC.

This sequence joins TRBV7-9 and TRBJ2-3; D may be TRBD2 (5 bases). Germline CDR1 reads SEHNR; CDR2 reads FQNEAQ (reference sequence). CDR3 length: 12 amino acids. Deletions cut 6 bases from V and 8 bases from J, with 12 bases between. The CDR3 DNA follows: TGTGCCAGCAGATCCCACGAGGGTACGCAGTATTTT. Its protein product is CASRSHEGTQYF.

The J gene is TRBJ2-1, the V gene TRBV29-1; TRBD1 might be the D (5 bases). CDR3 length equals 13 residues. V lost 6 bases and J lost 9, with 18 bases in between. The germline CDR1 and CDR2 sequences are SQVTM and ANQGSEA. The CDR3 DNA is TGCAGCGTCGAGACCTCAGGTAGGGGTGAGCAGTTCTTC. Residues: CSVETSGRGEQFF.